These T cell receptor beta chains were read from a single sample in a study of shared clonotypes between healthy human individuals. TCRdb's copy holds only in-frame clones and misses some; the assay was immunoSEQ multiplex PCR. There are about 2.4 million clones in the sample; approximately 90% occur only once, and roughly 0.14% lies in the top ten. Material for sequencing was naive CD4+ T cells sorted from blood. The receptors stem from a man younger than 35 in good health. Each CDR3 is given with its conserved first and last residue. D genes are given only for firm matches. Part of the rows lack a size; the others show once, few, many or a class for expanded clones.

D	J	size	V	DNA	CDR3
.	TRBJ2-7	.	TRBV5-1	TGCGCCAGCAGCTTGGTGCAGGGTCTCTACGAGCAGTACTTC	CASSLVQGLYEQYF
TRBD1	TRBJ2-3	.	TRBV10-1	TGCGCCAGAGATGACAGGGGTATCAGGAATACGCAGTATTTT	CARDDRGIRNTQYF
.	TRBJ2-7	.	TRBV28	TGTGCCAGCAGGCCGAGGGCAGGAGATCTTGATTGGTACGAGCAGTACTTC	CASRPRAGDLDWYEQYF
.	TRBJ1-6	once	TRBV18	TGTGCCAGCGCATTAACCGGTAAACTCAGCGTCCTTTCTTCACCCCTCCACTTT	CASALTGKLSVLSSPLHF
TRBD2	TRBJ2-3	once	TRBV18	TGTGCCAGCTCACCCGGGGGGGTCAGCACAGATACGCAGTATTTT	CASSPGGVSTDTQYF
.	TRBJ2-5	.	TRBV18	TGTGCCAGCTCACCTGGGGCAGAGACCCAGTACTTC	CASSPGAETQYF
TRBD1	TRBJ1-6	.	TRBV4-2	TGTGCCAGCAGCCAACCAGACAGGGGGCTTTCCGATTCACCCCTCCACTTT	CASSQPDRGLSDSPLHF
TRBD1	TRBJ2-7	.	TRBV28	TGTGCCAGCAGTTCGGCCGGGACAGGGCAGGACGAGCAGTACTTC	CASSSAGTGQDEQYF
TRBD1	TRBJ1-2	.	TRBV19	TGTGCCAGTAGTCCCGAGACAGGGATGAACTATGGCTACACCTTC	CASSPETGMNYGYTF
.	TRBJ1-1	.	TRBV25-1	TGTGCCAGCAGTGAATATGGGGGCCAGGCAAACACTGAAGCTTTCTTT	CASSEYGGQANTEAFF
.	TRBJ2-7	.	TRBV29-1	TGCAGCGTTGAAGTCGGCAGGGTAGAGCAGTACTTC	CSVEVGRVEQYF
TRBD1	TRBJ2-2	.	TRBV28	TGTGCCAGCAGTTTATGGAGGACAGGGGGAAACACCGGGGAGCTGTTTTTT	CASSLWRTGGNTGELFF
.	TRBJ1-1	.	TRBV10-1	TGCGCCAGCAGTGATGGGACCGCGGTAAAGGCTTTCTTT	CASSDGTAVKAFF
TRBD1	TRBJ2-2	.	TRBV30	TGTGCCTGGAGCCAACAGGGGACCGGGGAGCTGTTTTTT	CAWSQQGTGELFF
TRBD1	TRBJ2-1	.	TRBV5-4	TGTGCCAGCAGCCCCGTGACAGGGTCCCCACTCCTATACAATGAGCAGTTCTTC	CASSPVTGSPLLYNEQFF
.	TRBJ2-7	.	TRBV12-5	TGTGCTAGTGGTCCCGTTAGCGGTCTCTCCTACGAGCAGTACTTC	CASGPVSGLSYEQYF
TRBD1	TRBJ1-3	.	TRBV10-3	TGTGCCATCAGAGACAGGGAAACCTCTGGAAACACCATATATTTT	CAIRDRETSGNTIYF
.	TRBJ2-3	.	TRBV5-1	TGCGCCAGCAGCTTGATTCGGGGAGATACGCAGTATTTT	CASSLIRGDTQYF
.	TRBJ2-1	.	TRBV4-1	TGCGCCAGCAGCCAACTGGGGGCGTCCTACAATGAGCAGTTCTTC	CASSQLGASYNEQFF
.	TRBJ2-5	.	TRBV27	TGTGCCAGCAGTTCCCGTGAGCCCGTAGGAGAGCAGTACTTC	CASSSREPVGEQYF
TRBD2	TRBJ2-3	once	TRBV30	TGTGCCTGGAGTCAAGGACTAGGAAGCACAGATACGCAGTATTTT	CAWSQGLGSTDTQYF
.	TRBJ2-5	.	TRBV19	TGTGCCAGTAGTATTTCCAAGGCGGAGACCCAGTACTTC	CASSISKAETQYF
TRBD2	TRBJ2-5	.	TRBV28	TGTGCCAGCAGCCGAAGGGGGCGGGAGGGCCGAGAGACCCAGTACTTC	CASSRRGREGRETQYF
TRBD2	TRBJ2-7	.	TRBV6-5	TGTGCCAGCAGTTACCGGGAGGGCCCAACCTACGAGCAGTACTTC	CASSYREGPTYEQYF
.	TRBJ2-3	once	TRBV18	TGTGCCAGCTCACCTGGATTAGATACGCAGTATTTT	CASSPGLDTQYF
.	TRBJ1-2	.	TRBV28	TGTGCCAGCAGTTTACCAGGGATAGACTATGGCTACACCTTC	CASSLPGIDYGYTF
.	TRBJ2-5	.	TRBV7-9	TGTGCCAGCAGCTTAGATCGGCCGAGGGAGACCCAGTACTTC	CASSLDRPRETQYF
.	TRBJ1-1	.	TRBV2	TGTGCCAGCAGTGAAGGGGTCCGGGAAGCTTTCTTT	CASSEGVREAFF